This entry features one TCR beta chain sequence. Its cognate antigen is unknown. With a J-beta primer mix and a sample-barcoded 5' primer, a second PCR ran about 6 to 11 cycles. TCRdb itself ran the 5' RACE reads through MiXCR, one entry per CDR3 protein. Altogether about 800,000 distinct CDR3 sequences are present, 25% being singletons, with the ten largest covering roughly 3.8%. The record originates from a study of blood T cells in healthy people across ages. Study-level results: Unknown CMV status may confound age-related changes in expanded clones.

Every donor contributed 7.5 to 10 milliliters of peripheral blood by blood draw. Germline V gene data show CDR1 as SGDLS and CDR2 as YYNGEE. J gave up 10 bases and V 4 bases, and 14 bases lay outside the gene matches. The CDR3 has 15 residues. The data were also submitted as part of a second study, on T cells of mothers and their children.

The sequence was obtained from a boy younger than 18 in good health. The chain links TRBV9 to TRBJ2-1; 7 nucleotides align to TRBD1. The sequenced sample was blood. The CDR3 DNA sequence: TGTGCCAGCAGCCTAGAAGCAAGGGGGCCATGGGAGCAGTTCTTC. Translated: CASSLEARGPWEQFF. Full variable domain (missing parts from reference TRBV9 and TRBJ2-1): DSGVTQTPKHLITATGQRVTLRCSPRSGDLSVYWYQQSLDQGLQFLIQYYNGEERAKGNILERFSAQQFPDLHSELNLSSLELGDSALYFCASSLEARGPWEQFFGPGTRLTVL.